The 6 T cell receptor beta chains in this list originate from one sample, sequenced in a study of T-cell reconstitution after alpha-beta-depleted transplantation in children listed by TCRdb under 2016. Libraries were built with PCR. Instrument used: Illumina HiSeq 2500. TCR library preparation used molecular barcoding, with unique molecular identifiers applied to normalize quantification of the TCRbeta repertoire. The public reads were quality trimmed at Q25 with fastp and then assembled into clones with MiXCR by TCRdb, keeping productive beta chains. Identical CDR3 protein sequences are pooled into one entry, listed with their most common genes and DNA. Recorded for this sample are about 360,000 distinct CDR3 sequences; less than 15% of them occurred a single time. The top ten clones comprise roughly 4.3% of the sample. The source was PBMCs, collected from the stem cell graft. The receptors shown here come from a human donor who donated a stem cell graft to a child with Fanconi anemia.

The CDR3 coding sequence is TGCGCCAGCAGCCGGGCTTTGGGGTACACAGATACGCAGTATTTT. Translated: CASSRALGYTDTQYF. The V gene is TRBV4-3, the J gene TRBJ2-3; D remains unclear. Germline-derived CDR1 and CDR2 are LGHNA and YSLEER. The CDR3 spans 15 residues. V shed 4 bases and J shed 2 bases, with 13 bases lying between them.

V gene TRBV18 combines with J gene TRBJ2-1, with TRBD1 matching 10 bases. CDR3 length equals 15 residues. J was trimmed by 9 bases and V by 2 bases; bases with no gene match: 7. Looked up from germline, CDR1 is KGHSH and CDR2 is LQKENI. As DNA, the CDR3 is TGTGCCAGCTCACCAGACAGGGGGCGAGCTGGTGAGCAGTTCTTC. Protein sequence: CASSPDRGRAGEQFF.

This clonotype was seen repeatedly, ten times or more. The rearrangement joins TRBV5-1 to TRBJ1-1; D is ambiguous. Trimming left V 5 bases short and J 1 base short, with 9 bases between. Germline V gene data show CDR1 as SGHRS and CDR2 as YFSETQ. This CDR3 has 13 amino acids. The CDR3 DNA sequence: TGCGCCAGCAGGAAGAAACCGAACACTGAAGCTTTCTTT. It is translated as CASRKKPNTEAFF.

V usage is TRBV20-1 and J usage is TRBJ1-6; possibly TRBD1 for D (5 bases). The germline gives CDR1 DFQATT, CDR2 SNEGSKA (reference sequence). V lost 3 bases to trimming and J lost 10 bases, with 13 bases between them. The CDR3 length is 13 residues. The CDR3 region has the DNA TGCAGTGCTAGTACTCAGGGAAGCTCACCCCTCCACTTT. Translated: CSASTQGSSPLHF.

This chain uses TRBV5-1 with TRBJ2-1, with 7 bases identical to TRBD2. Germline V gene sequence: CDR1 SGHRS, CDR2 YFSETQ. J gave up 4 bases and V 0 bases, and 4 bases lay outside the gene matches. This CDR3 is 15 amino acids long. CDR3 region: CASSLGASGYNEQFF. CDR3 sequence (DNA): TGCGCCAGCAGCTTGGGGGCTAGCGGATACAATGAGCAGTTCTTC.

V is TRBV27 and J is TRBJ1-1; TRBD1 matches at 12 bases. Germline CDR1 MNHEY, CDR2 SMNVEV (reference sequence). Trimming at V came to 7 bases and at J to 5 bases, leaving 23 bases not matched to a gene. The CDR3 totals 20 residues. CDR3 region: CASTRGETGTGGLDRTEAFF. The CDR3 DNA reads TGTGCCAGCACCCGGGGAGAGACCGGGACAGGGGGCTTAGATAGGACTGAAGCTTTCTTT.